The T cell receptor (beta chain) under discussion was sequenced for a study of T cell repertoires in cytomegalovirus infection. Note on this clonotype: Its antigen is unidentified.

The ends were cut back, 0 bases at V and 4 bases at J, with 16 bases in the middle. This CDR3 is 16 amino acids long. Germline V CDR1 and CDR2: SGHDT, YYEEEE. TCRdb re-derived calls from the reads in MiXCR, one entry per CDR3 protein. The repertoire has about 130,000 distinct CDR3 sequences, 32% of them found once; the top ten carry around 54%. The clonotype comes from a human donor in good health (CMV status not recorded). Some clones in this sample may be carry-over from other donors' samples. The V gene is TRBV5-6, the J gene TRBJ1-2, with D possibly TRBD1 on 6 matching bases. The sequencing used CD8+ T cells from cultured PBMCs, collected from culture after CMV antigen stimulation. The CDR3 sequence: CASSLGKTGAIYGYTF. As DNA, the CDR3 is TGTGCCAGCAGCTTGGGGAAGACAGGAGCGATCTATGGCTACACCTTC.